This TCR beta chain was observed in a study of blood T cell repertoires in COVID-19. For the study at large: Acute and convalescent COVID-19 specimens originated in the United States, Italy and Spain. PBMCs, B-cell-depleted T cells, or T cells were the source of the cDNA or gDNA that made up the material.

The assay was immunoSEQ multiplex PCR, and TCRdb's table has in-frame clones only and misses some. The data contain 150,000 or so clones, 60% to 80% of them singletons. Germline trimming cut 4 bases from V and 8 bases from J; bases unmatched to any gene: 11. Germline CDR1 reads MNHNY; CDR2 reads SVGAGI (reference sequence). The CDR3 is 15 residues long. This clone appeared a few times. V gene TRBV6-6 combines with J gene TRBJ1-2, with 9 bases lining up with TRBD1. This sequence was found in a woman aged 45-59 years with active or convalescent COVID-19. The specimen was peripheral blood. CDR3 protein: CASSSRDRGNEGYTF. The DNA of the CDR3 is TGTGCCAGCAGTTCCCGAGACAGGGGGAATGAAGGCTACACCTTC.